These T cell receptor beta chains were read from a single sample in a study of quantifying T cell responses using KT2 cells. Each CDR3 protein gets one entry after TCRdb re-called the UMI-ligation and nested PCR reads with MiXCR. The sample consists of about 30,000 distinct CDR3 sequences, 7.3% of them appearing once. Sequenced material: PBMCs spiked with cells of the T cell clone KT2. The receptors derive from a human donor. CDR3s include the opening cysteine and the closing phenylalanine or tryptophan. A D gene is named only where the DNA matches it firmly. Expanded clones get a size class; other rows say once, few or many, or leave the size out.

j_call clone_size d_call v_call cdr3_aa cdr3_nt
TRBJ1-1 . . TRBV20-1 CSARSAGRGNTEAFF TGCAGTGCTAGATCGGCGGGGCGGGGAAACACTGAAGCTTTCTTT
TRBJ2-3 few . TRBV6-5 CASSGSWDSRQYF TGTGCCAGCAGTGGAAGCTGGGACTCCCGGCAGTATTTT
TRBJ1-4 many . TRBV12-3/TRBV12-4 CASSVVNGKLFF TGTGCCAGCAGCGTAGTTAACGGAAAACTGTTTTTT
TRBJ2-7 many . TRBV10-3 CAISESHALSYEQYF TGTGCCATCAGTGAGTCTCATGCCCTCTCCTACGAGCAGTACTTC
TRBJ2-7 few TRBD1 TRBV12-3/TRBV12-4 CASSRQGSSYEQYF TGTGCCAGCAGTAGACAGGGCAGCTCCTACGAGCAGTACTTC
TRBJ1-4 many . TRBV20-1 CSARERQVGGEKLFF TGCAGTGCTAGAGAAAGACAGGTCGGAGGTGAAAAACTGTTTTTT
TRBJ2-1 many TRBD1 TRBV19 CASSRDRTPDEQFF TGTGCCAGTAGCCGGGACAGGACTCCCGATGAGCAGTTCTTC
TRBJ2-7 many . TRBV7-6 CASSLGRNYEQYF TGTGCCAGCAGCTTAGGTAGGAACTACGAGCAGTACTTC
TRBJ2-1 few TRBD1 TRBV2 CASSQQGAHYNEQFF TGTGCCAGCAGCCAACAGGGGGCGCACTACAATGAGCAGTTCTTC
TRBJ1-4 . . TRBV4-3 CASSQDVGDEKLFF TGCGCCAGCAGCCAAGACGTAGGGGATGAAAAACTGTTTTTT
TRBJ2-3 many . TRBV15 CATSRVRADTQYF TGTGCCACCAGCAGAGTCAGGGCAGATACGCAGTATTTT
TRBJ1-1 many . TRBV4-1 CASSQEFRNTEAFF TGCGCCAGCAGCCAAGAATTCAGGAACACTGAAGCTTTCTTT
TRBJ2-3 many TRBD2 TRBV20-1 CSATQRGGPDTQYF TGCAGTGCTACCCAGCGGGGGGGCCCCGATACGCAGTATTTT
TRBJ1-2 medium-sized . TRBV6-1 CASSEAQRGVGGYTF TGTGCCAGCAGTGAAGCCCAGCGGGGGGTTGGTGGCTACACCTTC
TRBJ2-3 few . TRBV4-2 CASSQQRGSTDTQYF TGTGCCAGCAGCCAACAAAGGGGGAGCACAGATACGCAGTATTTT
TRBJ1-1 many . TRBV29-1 CSVVLRAQNTEAFF TGCAGCGTGGTCCTTCGGGCCCAGAACACTGAAGCTTTCTTT
TRBJ2-5 many TRBD2 TRBV6-5 CASSPYREGQETQYF TGTGCCAGCAGCCCCTATCGGGAGGGCCAGGAGACCCAGTACTTC
TRBJ1-6 many . TRBV6-6 CASRNLQGGLRGSYNSPLHF TGTGCCAGCAGAAACCTACAGGGAGGCTTGCGCGGGTCCTATAATTCACCCCTCCACTTT
TRBJ2-1 many TRBD2 TRBV5-5 CASSLLRGGRAEQFF TGTGCCAGCAGTCTATTGCGGGGGGGCCGGGCTGAGCAGTTCTTC
TRBJ2-3 few TRBD2 TRBV20-1 CSAREGGRGVTQYF TGCAGTGCTAGAGAGGGCGGGAGGGGGGTTACGCAGTATTTT
TRBJ2-5 . TRBD1 TRBV2 CASSSGQGQETQYF TGTGCCAGCAGTTCCGGACAGGGACAAGAGACCCAGTACTTC
TRBJ2-3 few . TRBV27 CASSSRGPPGGTDTQYF TGTGCCAGCAGTTCCAGGGGGCCGCCCGGGGGGACAGATACGCAGTATTTT
TRBJ2-2 . . TRBV12-3/TRBV12-4 CASRSGIDNTGELFF TGTGCCAGCAGATCCGGGATAGACAACACCGGGGAGCTGTTTTTT
TRBJ1-4 few TRBD1 TRBV18 CASSPNTGVEEKLFF TGTGCCAGCTCACCAAACACAGGGGTTGAGGAAAAACTGTTTTTT
TRBJ1-2 many . TRBV12-5 CASGSFGAGVYGYTF TGTGCTAGTGGTTCCTTTGGGGCTGGGGTCTATGGCTACACCTTC
TRBJ2-3 many . TRBV3-1 CASSHLPISSTDTQYF TGTGCCAGCAGCCACTTACCTATTTCTAGCACAGATACGCAGTATTTT
TRBJ1-1 few . TRBV5-4 CASSSTWTEAFF TGTGCCAGCAGCTCCACTTGGACTGAAGCTTTCTTT
TRBJ2-3 few . TRBV20-1 CSAPIGTFTDTQYF TGCAGTGCGCCGATTGGGACCTTCACAGATACGCAGTATTTT
TRBJ1-1 many . TRBV2 CASREISEAFF TGTGCCAGCAGAGAAATTTCTGAAGCTTTCTTT
TRBJ1-1 few . TRBV29-1 CSGGGWNTEAFF TGCAGCGGGGGCGGTTGGAACACTGAAGCTTTCTTT
TRBJ1-1 many TRBD1 TRBV12-3/TRBV12-4 CASRKDRVATEAFF TGTGCCAGCAGAAAGGACAGGGTGGCCACTGAAGCTTTCTTT
TRBJ2-7 few . TRBV3-1 CASSQQGSQEQYF TGTGCCAGCAGCCAACAGGGTTCGCAAGAGCAGTACTTC
TRBJ1-6 many . TRBV27 CASTEGQGLNSPLHF TGTGCCAGCACCGAGGGCCAAGGGCTTAATTCACCCCTCCACTTT
TRBJ2-3 few TRBD2 TRBV3-1 CASSAIGSGSQDTQYF TGTGCCAGCAGCGCCATTGGGAGCGGGAGTCAAGATACGCAGTATTTT
TRBJ1-4 many TRBD1 TRBV7-2 CASSPGGWNEKLFF TGTGCCAGCAGCCCAGGGGGGTGGAATGAAAAACTGTTTTTT
TRBJ1-1 many TRBD1 TRBV6-1 CASRKGQGNAEAFF TGTGCCAGCAGGAAGGGACAGGGCAACGCTGAAGCTTTCTTT
TRBJ2-1 . TRBD2 TRBV7-8 CASNREEIVNEQFF TGTGCCAGCAACCGGGAGGAGATAGTCAATGAGCAGTTCTTC
TRBJ1-5 . TRBD1 TRBV3-1 CASSQGQGLQPQHF TGTGCCAGCAGCCAAGGACAGGGGTTACAGCCCCAGCATTTT
TRBJ2-5 many . TRBV10-3 CAISEEGRGTQETQYF TGTGCCATCAGTGAGGAGGGGCGGGGAACCCAAGAGACCCAGTACTTC